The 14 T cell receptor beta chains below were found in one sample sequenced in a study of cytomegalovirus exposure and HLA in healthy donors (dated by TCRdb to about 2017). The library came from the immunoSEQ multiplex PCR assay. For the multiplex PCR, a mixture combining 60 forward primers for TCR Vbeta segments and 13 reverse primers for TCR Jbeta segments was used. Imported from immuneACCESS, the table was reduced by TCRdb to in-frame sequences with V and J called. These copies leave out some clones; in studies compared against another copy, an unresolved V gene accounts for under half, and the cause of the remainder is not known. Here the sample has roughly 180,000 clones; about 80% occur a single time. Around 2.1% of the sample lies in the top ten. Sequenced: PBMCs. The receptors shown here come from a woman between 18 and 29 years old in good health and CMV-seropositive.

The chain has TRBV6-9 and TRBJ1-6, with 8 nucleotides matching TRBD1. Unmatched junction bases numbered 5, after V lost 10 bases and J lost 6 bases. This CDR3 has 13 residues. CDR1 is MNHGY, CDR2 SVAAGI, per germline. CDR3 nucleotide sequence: TGTGCCAACCACAGGGGGTGTAATTCACCCCTCCACTTT. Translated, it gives CANHRGCNSPLHF.

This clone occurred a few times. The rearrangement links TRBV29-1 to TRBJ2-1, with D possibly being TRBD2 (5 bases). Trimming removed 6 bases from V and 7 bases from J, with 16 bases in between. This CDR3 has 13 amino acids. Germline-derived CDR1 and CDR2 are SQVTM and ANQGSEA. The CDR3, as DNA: TGCAGCGTCACTGAGGGCTTTTGGAATGAGCAGTTCTTC. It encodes CSVTEGFWNEQFF.

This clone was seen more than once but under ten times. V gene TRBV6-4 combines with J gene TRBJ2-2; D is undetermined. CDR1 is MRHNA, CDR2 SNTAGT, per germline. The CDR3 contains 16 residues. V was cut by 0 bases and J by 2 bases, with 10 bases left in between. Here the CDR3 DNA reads TGTGCCAGCAGTGACTCGCCCAGGATAAACACCGGGGAGCTGTTTTTT. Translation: CASSDSPRINTGELFF.

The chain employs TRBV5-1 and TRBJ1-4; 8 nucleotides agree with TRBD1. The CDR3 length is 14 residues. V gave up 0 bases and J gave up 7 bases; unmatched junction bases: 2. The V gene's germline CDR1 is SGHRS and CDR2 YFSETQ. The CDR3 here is CASSLGTGPEKLFF. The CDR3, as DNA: TGCGCCAGCAGCTTGGGGACAGGGCCTGAAAAACTGTTTTTT.

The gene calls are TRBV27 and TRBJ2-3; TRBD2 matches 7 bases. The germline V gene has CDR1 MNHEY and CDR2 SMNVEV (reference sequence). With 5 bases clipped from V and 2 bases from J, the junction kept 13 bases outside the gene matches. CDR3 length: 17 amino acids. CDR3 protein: CASSPLGSGLNTDTQYF. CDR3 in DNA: TGTGCCAGCAGTCCCCTGGGTAGCGGGTTAAACACAGATACGCAGTATTTT.

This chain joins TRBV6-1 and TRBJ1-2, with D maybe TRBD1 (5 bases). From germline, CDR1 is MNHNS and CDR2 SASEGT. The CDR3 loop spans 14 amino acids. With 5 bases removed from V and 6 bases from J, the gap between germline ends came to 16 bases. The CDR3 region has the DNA TGTGCCAGCAGTACCGCTCCCAGGGTGAATGGCTACACCTTC. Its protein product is CASSTAPRVNGYTF.

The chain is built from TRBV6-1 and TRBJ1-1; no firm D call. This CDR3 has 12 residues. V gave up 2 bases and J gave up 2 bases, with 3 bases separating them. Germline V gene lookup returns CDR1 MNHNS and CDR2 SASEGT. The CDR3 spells CASSEYNTEAFF. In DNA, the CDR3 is TGTGCCAGCAGTGAATATAACACTGAAGCTTTCTTT.

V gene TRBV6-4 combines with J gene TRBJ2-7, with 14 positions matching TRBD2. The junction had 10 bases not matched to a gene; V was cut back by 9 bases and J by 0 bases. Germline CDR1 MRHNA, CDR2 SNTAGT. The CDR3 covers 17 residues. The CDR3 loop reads CASPGLAGVPPSYEQYV. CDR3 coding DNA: TGTGCCAGTCCGGGACTAGCGGGGGTCCCGCCCTCCTACGAGCAGTACGTC.

CDR3 in DNA: TGCAGTGCCAGGTGGGCCGGGGAGCTGTTTTTT. It encodes CSARWAGELFF. The J gene is TRBJ2-2, the V gene TRBV20-1; D gene ambiguous. Germline V CDR1 and CDR2: DFQATT, SNEGSKA (reference sequence). Trimming left V 6 bases short and J 6 bases short, with 8 bases between. This CDR3 is built from 11 residues.

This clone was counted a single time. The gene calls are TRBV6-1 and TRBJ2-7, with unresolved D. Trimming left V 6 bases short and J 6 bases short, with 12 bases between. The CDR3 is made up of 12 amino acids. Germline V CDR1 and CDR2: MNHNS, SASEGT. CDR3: CASSPVGREQYF. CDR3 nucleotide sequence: TGTGCCAGCAGCCCCGTTGGGCGCGAGCAGTACTTC.

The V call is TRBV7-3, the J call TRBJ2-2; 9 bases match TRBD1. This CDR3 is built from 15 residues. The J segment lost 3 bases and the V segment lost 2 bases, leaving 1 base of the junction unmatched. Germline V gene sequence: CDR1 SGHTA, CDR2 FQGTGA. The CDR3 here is CASSLGDRDTGELFF. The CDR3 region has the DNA TGTGCCAGCAGCTTAGGGGACAGGGACACCGGGGAGCTGTTTTTT.

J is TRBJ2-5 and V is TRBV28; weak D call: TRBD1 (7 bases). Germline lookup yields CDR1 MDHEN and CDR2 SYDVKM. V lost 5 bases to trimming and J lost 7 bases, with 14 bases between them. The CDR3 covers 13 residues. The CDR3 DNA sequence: TGTGCCAGCAGTGGAGGGACAGCCTGGACCCAGTACTTC. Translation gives CASSGGTAWTQYF.

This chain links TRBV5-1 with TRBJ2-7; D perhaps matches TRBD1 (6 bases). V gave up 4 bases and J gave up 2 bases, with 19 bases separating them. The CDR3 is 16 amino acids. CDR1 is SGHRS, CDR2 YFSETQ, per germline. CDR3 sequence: CASSLNPTGSTYEQYF. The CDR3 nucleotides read TGCGCCAGCAGCCTGAACCCGACAGGCTCGACCTACGAGCAGTACTTC. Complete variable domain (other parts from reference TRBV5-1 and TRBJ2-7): KAGVTQTPRYLIKTRGQQVTLSCSPISGHRSVSWYQQTPGQGLQFLFEYFSETQRNKGNFPGRFSGRQFSNSRSEMNVSTLELGDSALYLCASSLNPTGSTYEQYFGPGTRLTVT.

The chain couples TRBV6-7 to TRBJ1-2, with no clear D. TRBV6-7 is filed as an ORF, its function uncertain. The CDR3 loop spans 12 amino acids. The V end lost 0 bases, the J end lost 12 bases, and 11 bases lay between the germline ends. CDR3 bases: TGTGCCAGCAGTTACTCCCATCCGGGAAACACCTTC. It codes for CASSYSHPGNTF.